Below, one TCR beta chain is given with its context. Sample time point: pretreatment peripheral blood. Germline V gene lookup returns CDR1 SGDLS and CDR2 YYNGEE. The CDR3 is made up of 13 amino acids. Trimming took 2 bases from V and 3 from J, leaving 8 bases between them. Method: immunoSEQ multiplex PCR; TCRdb's copy keeps in-frame clones and lacks some. The sample lists approximately 67,000 clones; approximately 83% were seen once. This record comes from a study of PD-L1 blockade in urothelial cancer. The material was PBMCs, obtained around atezolizumab (anti-PD-L1) treatment. This sequence was found in a man in his 60s with urothelial cancer. The chain recombines TRBV9 with TRBJ1-1; D unclear. CDR3 amino acids: CASSVAGYTEAFF. CDR3 DNA: TGTGCCAGCAGCGTGGCGGGGTACACTGAAGCTTTCTTT.